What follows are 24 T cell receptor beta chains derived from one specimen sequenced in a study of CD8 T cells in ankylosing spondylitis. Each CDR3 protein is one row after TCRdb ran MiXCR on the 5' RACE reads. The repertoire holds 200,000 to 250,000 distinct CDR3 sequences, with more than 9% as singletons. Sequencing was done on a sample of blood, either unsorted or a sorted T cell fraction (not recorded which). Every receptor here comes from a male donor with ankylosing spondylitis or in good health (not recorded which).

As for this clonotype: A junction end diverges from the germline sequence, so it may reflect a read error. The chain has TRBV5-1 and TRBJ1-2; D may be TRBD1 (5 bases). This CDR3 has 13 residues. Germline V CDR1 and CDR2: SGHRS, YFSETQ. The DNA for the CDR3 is TGCGCCAGCAGCTTGGTAACAGGTGATGGCGACACCTTC. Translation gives CASSLVTGDGDTF.

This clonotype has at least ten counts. This CDR3 reads CASSAKAGTGGTGELFF. CDR3 bases: TGTGCCAGCAGCGCGAAAGCCGGGACAGGGGGAACCGGGGAGCTGTTTTTT. The chain has TRBV6-1 and TRBJ2-2, with 11 bases matching TRBD1. The CDR3 has 17 residues. Germline V gene data show CDR1 as MNHNS and CDR2 as SASEGT. Unmatched junction bases numbered 11, after V lost 6 bases and J lost 5 bases.

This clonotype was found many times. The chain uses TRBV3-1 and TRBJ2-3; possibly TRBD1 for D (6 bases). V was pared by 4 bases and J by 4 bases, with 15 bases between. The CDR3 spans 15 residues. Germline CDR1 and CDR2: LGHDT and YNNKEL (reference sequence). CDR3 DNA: TGTGCCAGCAGCCTTACAGGGATTACTGCAGATACGCAGTATTTT. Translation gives CASSLTGITADTQYF.

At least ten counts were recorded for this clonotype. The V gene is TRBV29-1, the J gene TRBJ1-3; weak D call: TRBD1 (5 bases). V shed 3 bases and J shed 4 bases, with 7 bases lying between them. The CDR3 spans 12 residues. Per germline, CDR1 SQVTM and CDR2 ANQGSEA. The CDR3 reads CSVDSGGNTIYF. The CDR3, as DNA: TGCAGCGTTGACTCAGGGGGAAACACCATATATTTT.

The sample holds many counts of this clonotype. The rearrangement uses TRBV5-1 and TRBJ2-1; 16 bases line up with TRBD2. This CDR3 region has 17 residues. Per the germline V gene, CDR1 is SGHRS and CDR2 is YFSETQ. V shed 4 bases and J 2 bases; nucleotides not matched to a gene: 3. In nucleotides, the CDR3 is TGCGCCAGCAGCAGGGGACTAGCGGGGGGGGCCTACAATGAGCAGTTCTTC. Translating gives CASSRGLAGGAYNEQFF.

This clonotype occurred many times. CDR3 nucleotide sequence: TGTGCCAGCAGTTACGGTCCCTATAAAGCCGGCACTGAAGCTTTCTTT. Encoded protein: CASSYGPYKAGTEAFF. The chain carries TRBV6-2 or TRBV6-3 and TRBJ1-1; D remains unclear. Trimming cost V 2 bases and J 4 bases, with 17 bases left between them. The CDR3 sequence is 16 residues long. From germline, CDR1 is MNHEY and CDR2 SVGEGT.

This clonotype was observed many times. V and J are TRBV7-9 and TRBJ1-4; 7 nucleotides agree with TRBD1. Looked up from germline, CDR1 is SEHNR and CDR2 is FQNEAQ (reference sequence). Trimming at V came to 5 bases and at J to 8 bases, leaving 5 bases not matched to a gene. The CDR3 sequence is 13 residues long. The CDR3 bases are TGTGCCAGCAGCCAACAGGGGATGGAAAAACTGTTTTTT. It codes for CASSQQGMEKLFF.

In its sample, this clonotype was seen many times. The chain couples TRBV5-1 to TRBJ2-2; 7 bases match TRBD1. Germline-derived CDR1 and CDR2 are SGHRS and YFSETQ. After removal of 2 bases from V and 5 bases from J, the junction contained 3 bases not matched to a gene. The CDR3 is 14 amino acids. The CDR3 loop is CASSLGQETGELFF. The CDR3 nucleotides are TGCGCCAGCAGCTTAGGACAGGAGACCGGGGAGCTGTTTTTT.

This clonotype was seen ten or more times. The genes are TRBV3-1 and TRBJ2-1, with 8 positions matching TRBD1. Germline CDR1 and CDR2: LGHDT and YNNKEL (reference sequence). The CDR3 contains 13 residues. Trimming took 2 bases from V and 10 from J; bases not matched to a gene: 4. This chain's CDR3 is CASSQYGQGEQFF. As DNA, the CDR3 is TGTGCCAGCAGCCAATATGGACAGGGCGAGCAGTTCTTC.

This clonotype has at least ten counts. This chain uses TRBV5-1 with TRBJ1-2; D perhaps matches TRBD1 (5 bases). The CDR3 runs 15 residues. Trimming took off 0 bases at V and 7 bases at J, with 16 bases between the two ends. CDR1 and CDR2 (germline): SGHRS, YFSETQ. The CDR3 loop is CASSLVSGNAPGYTF. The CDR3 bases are TGCGCCAGCAGCTTGGTGTCAGGGAATGCCCCTGGCTACACCTTC.

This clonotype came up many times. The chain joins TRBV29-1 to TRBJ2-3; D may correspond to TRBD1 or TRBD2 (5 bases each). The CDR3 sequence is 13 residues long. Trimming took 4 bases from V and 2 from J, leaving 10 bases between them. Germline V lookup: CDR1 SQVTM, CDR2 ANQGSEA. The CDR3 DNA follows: TGCAGCGTTGTCCGGGGCGCCACAGATACGCAGTATTTT. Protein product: CSVVRGATDTQYF.

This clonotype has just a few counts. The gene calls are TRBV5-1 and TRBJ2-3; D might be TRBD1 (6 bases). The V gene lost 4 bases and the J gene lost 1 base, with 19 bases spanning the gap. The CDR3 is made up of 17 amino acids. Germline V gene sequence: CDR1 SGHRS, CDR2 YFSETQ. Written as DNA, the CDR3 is TGCGCCAGCAGCGGAGGACAGTGGATTCTCGGCACAGATACGCAGTATTTT. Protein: CASSGGQWILGTDTQYF.

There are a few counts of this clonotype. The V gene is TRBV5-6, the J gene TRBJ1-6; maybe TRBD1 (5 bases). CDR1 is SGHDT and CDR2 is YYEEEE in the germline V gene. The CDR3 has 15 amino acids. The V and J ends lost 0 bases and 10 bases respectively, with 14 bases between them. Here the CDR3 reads CASSLEGRVGSPLHF. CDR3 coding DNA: TGTGCCAGCAGCTTGGAGGGCAGGGTGGGATCACCCCTCCACTTT.

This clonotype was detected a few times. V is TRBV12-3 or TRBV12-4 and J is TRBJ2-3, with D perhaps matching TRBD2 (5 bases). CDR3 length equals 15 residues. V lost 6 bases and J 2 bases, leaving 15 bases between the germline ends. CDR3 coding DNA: TGTGCCAGCAGCCGGACCCACGGGGACACAGATACGCAGTATTTT. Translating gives CASSRTHGDTDTQYF.

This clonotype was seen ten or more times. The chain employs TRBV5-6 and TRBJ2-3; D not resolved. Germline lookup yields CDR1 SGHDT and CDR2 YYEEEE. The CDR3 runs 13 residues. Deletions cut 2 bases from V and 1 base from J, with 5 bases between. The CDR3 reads CASSFPGTDTQYF. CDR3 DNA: TGTGCCAGCAGCTTCCCGGGCACAGATACGCAGTATTTT.

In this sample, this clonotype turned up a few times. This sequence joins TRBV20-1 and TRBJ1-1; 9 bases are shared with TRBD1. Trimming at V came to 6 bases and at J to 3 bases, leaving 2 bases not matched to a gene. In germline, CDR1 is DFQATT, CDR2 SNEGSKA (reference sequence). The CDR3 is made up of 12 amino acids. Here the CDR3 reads CSAWTGDTEAFF. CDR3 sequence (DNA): TGCAGTGCATGGACAGGGGACACTGAAGCTTTCTTT.

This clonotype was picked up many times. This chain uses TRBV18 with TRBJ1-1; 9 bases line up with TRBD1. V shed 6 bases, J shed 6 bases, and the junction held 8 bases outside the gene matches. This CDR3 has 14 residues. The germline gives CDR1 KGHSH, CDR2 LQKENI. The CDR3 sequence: CASSPRDRVAEAFF. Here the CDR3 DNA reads TGTGCCAGCTCTCCGCGGGACAGGGTCGCTGAAGCTTTCTTT.

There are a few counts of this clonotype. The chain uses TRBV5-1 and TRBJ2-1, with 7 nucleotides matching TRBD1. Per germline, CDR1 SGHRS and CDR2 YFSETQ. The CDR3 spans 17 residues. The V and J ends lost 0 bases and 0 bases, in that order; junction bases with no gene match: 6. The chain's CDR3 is CASSLEGGATSYNEQFF. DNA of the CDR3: TGCGCCAGCAGCTTGGAAGGGGGCGCGACCTCCTACAATGAGCAGTTCTTC.

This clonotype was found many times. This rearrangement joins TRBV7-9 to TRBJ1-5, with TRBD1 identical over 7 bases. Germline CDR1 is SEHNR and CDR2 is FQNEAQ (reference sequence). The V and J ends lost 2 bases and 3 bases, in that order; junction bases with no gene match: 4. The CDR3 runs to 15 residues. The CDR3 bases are TGTGCCAGCAGCTTATCGACAGGGAACAATCAGCCCCAGCATTTT. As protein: CASSLSTGNNQPQHF.

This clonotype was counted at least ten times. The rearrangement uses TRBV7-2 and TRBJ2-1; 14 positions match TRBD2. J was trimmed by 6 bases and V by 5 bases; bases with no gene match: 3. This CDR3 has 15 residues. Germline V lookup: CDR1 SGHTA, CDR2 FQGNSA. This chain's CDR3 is CASSETSGGANEQFF. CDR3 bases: TGTGCCAGCAGCGAGACTAGCGGGGGGGCCAATGAGCAGTTCTTC.

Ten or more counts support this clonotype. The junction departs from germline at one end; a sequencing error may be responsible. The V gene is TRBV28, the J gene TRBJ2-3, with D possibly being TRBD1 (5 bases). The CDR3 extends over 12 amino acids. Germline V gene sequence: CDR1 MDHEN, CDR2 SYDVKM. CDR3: CASSSTGHSDHF. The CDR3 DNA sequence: TGTGCCAGCAGTTCCACAGGTCACTCGGACCATTTT.

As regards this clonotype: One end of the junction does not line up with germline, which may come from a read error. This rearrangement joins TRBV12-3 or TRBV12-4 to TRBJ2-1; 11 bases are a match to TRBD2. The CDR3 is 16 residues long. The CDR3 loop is CASSSPGTSGLNGQFF. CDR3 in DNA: TGTGCCAGCAGTTCCCCCGGGACTAGCGGATTAAATGGGCAGTTCTTC.

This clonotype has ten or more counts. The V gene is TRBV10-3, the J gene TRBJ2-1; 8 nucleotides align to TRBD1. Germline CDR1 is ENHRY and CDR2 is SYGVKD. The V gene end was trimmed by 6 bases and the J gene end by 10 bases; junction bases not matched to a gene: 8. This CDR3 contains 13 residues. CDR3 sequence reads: CAIRETGDGEQFF. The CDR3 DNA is TGTGCCATCAGGGAGACAGGGGATGGCGAGCAGTTCTTC.

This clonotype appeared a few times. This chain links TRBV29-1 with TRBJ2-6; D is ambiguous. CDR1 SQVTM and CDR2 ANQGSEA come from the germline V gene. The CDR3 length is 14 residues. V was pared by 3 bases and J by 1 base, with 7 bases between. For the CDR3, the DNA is TGCAGCGTTGATGGAGCGTCTGGGGCCAACGTCCTGACTTTC. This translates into CSVDGASGANVLTF.